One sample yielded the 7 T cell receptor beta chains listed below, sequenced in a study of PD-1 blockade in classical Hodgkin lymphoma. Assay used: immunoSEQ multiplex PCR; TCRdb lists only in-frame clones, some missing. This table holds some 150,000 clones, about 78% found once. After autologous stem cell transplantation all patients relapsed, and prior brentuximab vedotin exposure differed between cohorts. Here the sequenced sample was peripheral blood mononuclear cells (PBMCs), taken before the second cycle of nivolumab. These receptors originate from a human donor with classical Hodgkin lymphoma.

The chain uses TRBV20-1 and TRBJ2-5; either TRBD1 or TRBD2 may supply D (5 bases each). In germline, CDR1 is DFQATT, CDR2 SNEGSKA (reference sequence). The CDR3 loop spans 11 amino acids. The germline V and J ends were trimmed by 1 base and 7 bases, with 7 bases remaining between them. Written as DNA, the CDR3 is TGCAGTGCTAGAGCAGGGAGGACCCAGTACTTC. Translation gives CSARAGRTQYF.

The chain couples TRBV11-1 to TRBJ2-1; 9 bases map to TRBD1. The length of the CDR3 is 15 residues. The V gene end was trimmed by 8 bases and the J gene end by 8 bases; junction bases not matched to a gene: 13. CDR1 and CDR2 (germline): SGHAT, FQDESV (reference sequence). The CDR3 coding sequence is TGTGCCAGCCGAGAGTGGGGACAGGGTGTCGATGAGCAGTTCTTC. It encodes CASREWGQGVDEQFF.

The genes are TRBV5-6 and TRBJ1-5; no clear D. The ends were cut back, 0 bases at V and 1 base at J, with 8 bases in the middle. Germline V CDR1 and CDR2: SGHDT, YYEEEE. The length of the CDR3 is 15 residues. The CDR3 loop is CASSLVSGSNQPQHF. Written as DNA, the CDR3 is TGTGCCAGCAGCTTGGTATCTGGGAGCAATCAGCCCCAGCATTTT. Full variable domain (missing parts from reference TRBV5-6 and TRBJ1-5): DAGVTQSPTHLIKTRGQQVTLRCSPKSGHDTVSWYQQALGQGPQFIFQYYEEEERQRGNFPDRFSGHQFPNYSSELNVNALLLGDSALYLCASSLVSGSNQPQHFGDGTRLSIL.

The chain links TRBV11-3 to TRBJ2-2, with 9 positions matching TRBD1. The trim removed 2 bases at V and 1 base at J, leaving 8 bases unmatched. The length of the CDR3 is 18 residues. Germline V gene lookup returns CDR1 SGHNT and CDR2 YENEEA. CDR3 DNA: TGTGCCAGCAGCTTACGAGAGGGACAGGGATGGAACACCGGGGAGCTGTTTTTT. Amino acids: CASSLREGQGWNTGELFF.

This CDR3 reads CASSQWDLKIDTGELFF. CDR3 bases: TGCGCCAGCAGTCAATGGGACCTCAAAATCGACACCGGGGAGCTGTTTTTT. This chain uses TRBV23-1 with TRBJ2-2, with D perhaps given as TRBD1 or TRBD2 (5 bases each). TRBV23-1 is annotated as an ORF whose role is uncertain. The CDR3 loop spans 17 amino acids. V was shortened by 1 base and J by 3 bases, with 15 bases between the two germline ends.

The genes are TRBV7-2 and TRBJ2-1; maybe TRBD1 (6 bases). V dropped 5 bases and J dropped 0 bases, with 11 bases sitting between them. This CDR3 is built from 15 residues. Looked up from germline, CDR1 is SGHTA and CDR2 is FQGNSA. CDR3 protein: CASSTGTSSYNEQFF. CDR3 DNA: TGTGCCAGCAGCACCGGGACAAGCTCCTACAATGAGCAGTTCTTC. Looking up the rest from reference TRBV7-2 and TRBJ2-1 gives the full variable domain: GAGVSQSPSNKVTEKGKDVELRCDPISGHTALYWYRQSLGQGLEFLIYFQGNSAPDKSGLPSDRFSAERTGGSVSTLTIQRTQQEDSAVYLCASSTGTSSYNEQFFGPGTRLTVL.

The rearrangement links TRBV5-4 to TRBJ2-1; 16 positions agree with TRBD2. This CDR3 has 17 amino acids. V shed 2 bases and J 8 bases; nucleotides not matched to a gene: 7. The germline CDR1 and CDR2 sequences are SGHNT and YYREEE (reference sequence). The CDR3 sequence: CASSFGGLAGGPHEQFF. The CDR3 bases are TGTGCCAGCAGCTTTGGGGGACTAGCGGGGGGGCCCCATGAGCAGTTCTTC.